One and the same sample provided the 2 T cell receptor beta chains below, sequenced in a study of cytomegalovirus exposure and HLA in healthy donors. Repertoires were generated with immunoSEQ multiplex PCR, while TCRdb's copy carries only in-frame clones and drops some. The sample comprises around 160,000 clones, around 81% of which are singletons, and about 2% rests with the top ten. The source material was PBMCs. The receptors originated from a man aged 30-40 years in good health and CMV-seropositive.

This sequence joins TRBV28 and TRBJ1-1; D not certain. The CDR3 has 11 amino acids. With 7 bases removed from V and 10 bases from J, the gap between germline ends came to 13 bases. Germline CDR1 MDHEN, CDR2 SYDVKM. The CDR3: CASNDNRSAFF. The CDR3 region has the DNA TGTGCCAGCAACGACAACAGATCAGCTTTCTTT.

In its sample, this clone was seen once. The rearrangement uses TRBV6-6 and TRBJ2-5; 7 bases are shared with TRBD2. The tail of the sequence fits TRBJ2-7 better, so the J call may be wrong. The CDR3 length is 15 residues. Per germline, CDR1 MNHNY and CDR2 SVGAGI (reference sequence). CDR3 nucleotides: TGTGCCAGCAGTTACTCGGCGGGAGAAGGCTACGAGCAGTACTTC. This gives the protein CASSYSAGEGYEQYF.